The clone carrying this T cell receptor beta chain was seen more than once but under ten times. The target antigen is unknown. TCRdb itself ran the 5' RACE reads through MiXCR, one entry per CDR3 protein. The data contain some 310,000 distinct CDR3 sequences, 20% to 25% of them singletons. The sample is drawn from a study of T-cell memory formation after mild COVID-19. Study-wide results and caveats: The study found balanced CD4/CD8 in clones contracting day 15 to 85 and a CD4+ lean in later expanders. Memory from before infection featured some responding clones, which suggests cross-reactive memory joined. Shrinking CD4+ clones resided mostly in CM and EM, and CD8+ ones in EMRA. Whether day 37 second-wave clones are SARS-CoV-2-specific was not confirmed.

From germline, CDR1 is LGHNA and CDR2 YSLEER. The CDR3 loop spans 14 amino acids. Trimming left V 0 bases short and J 4 bases short, with 8 bases between. The clonotype was recovered from a man between 18 and 29 years old who had mild COVID-19 (a few samples of this study predate the infection). Cell type and time point are not known. The genes are TRBV4-3 and TRBJ2-3; no definite D call. The sequenced material came from PBMCs or a T cell subset sorted from them (not recorded which). The CDR3 DNA sequence: TGCGCCAGCAGCCAAGATGTCCTAGCAGATACGCAGTATTTT. This encodes CASSQDVLADTQYF.